This T cell receptor (beta chain) was identified in a study of blood T cell repertoires in COVID-19. Germline values: CDR1 SGHVS, CDR2 FQNEAQ. The V gene end was trimmed by 1 base and the J gene end by 7 bases; junction bases not matched to a gene: 3. This CDR3 spans 14 amino acids. Original processing methods: Using reference gene primer amplification, nucleated cell counts were estimated. Method: immunoSEQ multiplex PCR; TCRdb's copy keeps in-frame clones and lacks some. Clone size and V and J calls were adopted from that table, with D and trimming inferred from the DNA. The sample lists approximately 210,000 clones, 80% to 90% occurring once.

The sequencing sample was made of peripheral blood. The receptor was isolated from a man aged 30 to 45 with active or convalescent COVID-19. The chain couples TRBV7-8 to TRBJ1-2; 10 bases line up with TRBD1. The CDR3 here is CASSLGQGAPGYTF. The CDR3 nucleotides read TGTGCCAGCAGCTTAGGACAGGGGGCGCCTGGCTACACCTTC. The full variable domain, its missing parts supplied by reference TRBV7-8 and TRBJ1-2, is GAGVSQSPRYKVAKRGQDVALRCDPISGHVSLFWYQQALGQGPEFLTYFQNEAQLDKSGLPSDRFFAERPEGSVSTLKIQRTQQEDSAVYLCASSLGQGAPGYTFGSGTRLTVV.